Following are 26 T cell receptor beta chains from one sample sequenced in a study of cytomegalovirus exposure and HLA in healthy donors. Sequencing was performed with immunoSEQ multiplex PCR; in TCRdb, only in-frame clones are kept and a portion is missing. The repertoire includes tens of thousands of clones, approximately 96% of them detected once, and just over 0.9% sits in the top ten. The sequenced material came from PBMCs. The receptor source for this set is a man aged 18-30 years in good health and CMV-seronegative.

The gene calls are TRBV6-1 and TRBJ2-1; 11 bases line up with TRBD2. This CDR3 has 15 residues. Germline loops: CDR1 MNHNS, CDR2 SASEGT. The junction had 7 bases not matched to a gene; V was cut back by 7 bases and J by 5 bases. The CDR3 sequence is CASIPGLAAHNEQFF. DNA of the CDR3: TGTGCCAGCATCCCGGGACTAGCGGCGCACAATGAGCAGTTCTTC.

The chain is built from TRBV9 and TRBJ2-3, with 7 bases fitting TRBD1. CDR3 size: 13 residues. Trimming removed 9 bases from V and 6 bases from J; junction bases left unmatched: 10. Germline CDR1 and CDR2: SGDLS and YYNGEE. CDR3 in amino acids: CATSSGQVDTQYF. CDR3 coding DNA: TGTGCCACCTCGTCCGGACAGGTCGATACGCAGTATTTT.

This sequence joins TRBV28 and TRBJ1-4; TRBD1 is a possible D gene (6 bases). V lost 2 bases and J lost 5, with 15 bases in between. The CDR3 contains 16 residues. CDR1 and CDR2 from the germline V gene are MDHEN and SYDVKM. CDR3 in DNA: TGTGCCAGCAGTTTAAACCCAGGCAGGGGAAATGAAAAACTGTTTTTT. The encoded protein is CASSLNPGRGNEKLFF.

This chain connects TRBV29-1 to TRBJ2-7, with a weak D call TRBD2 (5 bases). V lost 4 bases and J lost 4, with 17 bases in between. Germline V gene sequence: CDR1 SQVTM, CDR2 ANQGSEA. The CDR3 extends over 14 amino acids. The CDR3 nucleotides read TGCAGCGTTGGACCGTCCAGCGGCGGGTACGAGCAGTACTTC. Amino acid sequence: CSVGPSSGGYEQYF.

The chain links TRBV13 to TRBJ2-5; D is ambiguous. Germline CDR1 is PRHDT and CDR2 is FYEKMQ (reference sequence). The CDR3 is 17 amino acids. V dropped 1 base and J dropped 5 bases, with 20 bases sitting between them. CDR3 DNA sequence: TGTGCCAGCAGCTTAGTCCGTGTATCCCCACAGTCGGAGACCCAGTACTTC. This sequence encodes CASSLVRVSPQSETQYF.

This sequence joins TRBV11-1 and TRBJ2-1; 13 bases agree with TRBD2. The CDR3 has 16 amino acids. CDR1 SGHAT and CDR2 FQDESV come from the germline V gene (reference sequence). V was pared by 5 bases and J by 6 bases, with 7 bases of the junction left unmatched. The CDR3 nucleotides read TGTGCCAGCAGCCCACTGACTAGCGGGAGGCCCAATGAGCAGTTCTTC. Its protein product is CASSPLTSGRPNEQFF. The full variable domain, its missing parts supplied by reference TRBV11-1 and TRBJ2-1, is EAEVAQSPRYKITEKSQAVAFWCDPISGHATLYWYRQILGQGPELLVQFQDESVVDDSQLPKDRFSAERLKGVDSTLKIQPAELGDSAMYLCASSPLTSGRPNEQFFGPGTRLTVL.

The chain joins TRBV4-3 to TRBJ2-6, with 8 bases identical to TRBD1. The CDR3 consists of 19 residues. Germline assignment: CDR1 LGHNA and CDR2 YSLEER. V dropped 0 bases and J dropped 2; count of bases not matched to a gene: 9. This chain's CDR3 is CASSQEWRQGSAGANVLTF. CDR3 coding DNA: TGCGCCAGCAGCCAAGAGTGGAGACAGGGGTCTGCTGGGGCCAACGTCCTGACTTTC.

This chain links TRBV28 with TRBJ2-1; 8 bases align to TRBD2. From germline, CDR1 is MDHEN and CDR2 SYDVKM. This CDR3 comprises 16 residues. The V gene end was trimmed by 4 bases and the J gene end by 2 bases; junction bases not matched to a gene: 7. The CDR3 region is CASSSLGLVTYNEQFF. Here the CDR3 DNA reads TGTGCCAGCAGTTCCTTGGGACTAGTAACCTACAATGAGCAGTTCTTC.

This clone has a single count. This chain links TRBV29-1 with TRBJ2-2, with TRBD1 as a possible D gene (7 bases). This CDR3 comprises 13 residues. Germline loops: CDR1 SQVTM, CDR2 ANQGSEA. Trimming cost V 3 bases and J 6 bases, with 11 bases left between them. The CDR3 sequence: CSVEEGAPGELFF. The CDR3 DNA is TGCAGCGTTGAGGAGGGGGCCCCCGGGGAGCTGTTTTTT.

The CDR3 here is CASSLTGDQPQHF. In DNA form, the CDR3 reads TGTGCCAGCAGCCTAACAGGGGATCAGCCCCAGCATTTT. V and J are TRBV7-9 and TRBJ1-5; 7 nucleotides align to TRBD1. The trim removed 5 bases at V and 5 bases at J, leaving 3 bases unmatched. CDR3 length equals 13 residues. Germline V gives CDR1 SEHNR, CDR2 FQNEAQ (reference sequence).

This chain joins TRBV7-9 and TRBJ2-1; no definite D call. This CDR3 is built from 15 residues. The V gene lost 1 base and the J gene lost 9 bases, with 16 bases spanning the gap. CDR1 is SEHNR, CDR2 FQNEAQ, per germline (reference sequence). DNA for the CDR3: TGTGCCAGCAGCTTAGGACATCGTAGTATAGGTGAGCAGTTCTTC. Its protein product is CASSLGHRSIGEQFF. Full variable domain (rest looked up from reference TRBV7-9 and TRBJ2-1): DTGVSQNPRHKITKRGQNVTFRCDPISEHNRLYWYRQTLGQGPEFLTYFQNEAQLEKSRLLSDRFSAERPKGSFSTLEIQRTEQGDSAMYLCASSLGHRSIGEQFFGPGTRLTVL.

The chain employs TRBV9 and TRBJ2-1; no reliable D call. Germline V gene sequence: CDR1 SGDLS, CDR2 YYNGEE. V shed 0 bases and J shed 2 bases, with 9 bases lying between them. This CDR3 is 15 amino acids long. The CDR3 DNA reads TGTGCCAGCAGCGTAGTTGGCGGAGCCTACAATGAGCAGTTCTTC. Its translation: CASSVVGGAYNEQFF.

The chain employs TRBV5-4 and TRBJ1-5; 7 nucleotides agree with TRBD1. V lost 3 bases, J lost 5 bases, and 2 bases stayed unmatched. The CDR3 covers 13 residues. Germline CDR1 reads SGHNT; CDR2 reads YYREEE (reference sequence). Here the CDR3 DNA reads TGTGCCAGCAGCTATGACAGGGATCAGCCCCAGCATTTT. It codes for CASSYDRDQPQHF.

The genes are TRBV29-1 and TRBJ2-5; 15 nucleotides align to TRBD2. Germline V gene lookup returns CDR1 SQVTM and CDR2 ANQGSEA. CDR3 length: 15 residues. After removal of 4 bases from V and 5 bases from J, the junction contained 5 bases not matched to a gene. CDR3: CSVGTSGRDLETQYF. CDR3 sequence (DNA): TGCAGCGTTGGGACTAGCGGGAGGGATCTCGAGACCCAGTACTTC.

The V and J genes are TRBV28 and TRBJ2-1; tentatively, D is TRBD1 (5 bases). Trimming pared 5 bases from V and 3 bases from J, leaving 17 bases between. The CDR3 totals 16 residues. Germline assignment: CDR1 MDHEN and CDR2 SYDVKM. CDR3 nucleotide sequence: TGTGCCAGCAGTCGGGTGGGGCTTAGTCACTACAATGAGCAGTTCTTC. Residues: CASSRVGLSHYNEQFF. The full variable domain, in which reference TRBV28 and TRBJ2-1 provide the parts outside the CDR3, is DVKVTQSSRYLVKRTGEKVFLECVQDMDHENMFWYRQDPGLGLRLIYFSYDVKMKEKGDIPEGYSVSREKKERFSLILESASTNQTSMYLCASSRVGLSHYNEQFFGPGTRLTVL.

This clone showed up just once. CDR3 region: CASSQDRLAGYNEQFF. Here the CDR3 DNA reads TGCGCCAGCAGCCAAGATAGGCTAGCGGGGTACAATGAGCAGTTCTTC. The V gene is TRBV4-3, the J gene TRBJ2-1; 9 nucleotides align to TRBD2. This CDR3 comprises 16 residues. V shed 0 bases and J 4 bases; nucleotides not matched to a gene: 4. CDR1 LGHNA and CDR2 YSLEER come from the germline V gene.

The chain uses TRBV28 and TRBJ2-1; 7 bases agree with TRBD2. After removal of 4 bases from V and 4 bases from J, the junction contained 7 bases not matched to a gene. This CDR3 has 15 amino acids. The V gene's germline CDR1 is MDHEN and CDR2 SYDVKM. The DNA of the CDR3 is TGTGCCAGCAGTTCATGGCTAGCGGAATACAATGAGCAGTTCTTC. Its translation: CASSSWLAEYNEQFF.

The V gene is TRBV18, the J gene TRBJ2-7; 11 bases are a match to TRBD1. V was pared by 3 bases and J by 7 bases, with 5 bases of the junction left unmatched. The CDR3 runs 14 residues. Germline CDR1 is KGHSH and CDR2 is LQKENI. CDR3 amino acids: CASSPGQGAREQYF. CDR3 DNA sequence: TGTGCCAGCTCACCCGGACAGGGGGCGAGGGAGCAGTACTTC.

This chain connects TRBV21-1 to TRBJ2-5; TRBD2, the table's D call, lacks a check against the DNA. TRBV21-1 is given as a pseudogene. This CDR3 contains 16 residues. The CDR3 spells CASSTPGLYRQETQYF. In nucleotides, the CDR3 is TGTGCCAGCAGCACCCCGGGACTGTATAGACAAGAGACCCAGTACTTC.

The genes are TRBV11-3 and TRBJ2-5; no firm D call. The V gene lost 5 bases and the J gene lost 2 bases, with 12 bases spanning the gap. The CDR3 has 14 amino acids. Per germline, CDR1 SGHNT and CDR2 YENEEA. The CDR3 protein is CASSHRGGQETQYF. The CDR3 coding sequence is TGTGCCAGCAGCCACCGAGGCGGACAAGAGACCCAGTACTTC.

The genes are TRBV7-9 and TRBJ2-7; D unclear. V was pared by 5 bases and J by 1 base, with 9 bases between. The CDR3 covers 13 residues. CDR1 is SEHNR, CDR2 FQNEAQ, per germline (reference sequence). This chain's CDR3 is CASSPPPSYEQYF. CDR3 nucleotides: TGTGCCAGCAGCCCCCCCCCTTCCTACGAGCAGTACTTC.

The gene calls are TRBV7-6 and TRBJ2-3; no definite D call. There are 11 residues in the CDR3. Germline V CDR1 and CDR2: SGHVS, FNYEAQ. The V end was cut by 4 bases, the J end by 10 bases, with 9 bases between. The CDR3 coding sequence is TGTGCCAGCAGCTCTATAGAGGCGCAGTATTTT. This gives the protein CASSSIEAQYF.

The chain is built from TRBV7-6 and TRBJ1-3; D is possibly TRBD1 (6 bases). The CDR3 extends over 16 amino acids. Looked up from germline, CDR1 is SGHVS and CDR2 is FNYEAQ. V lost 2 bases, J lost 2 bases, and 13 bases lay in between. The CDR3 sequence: CASSLTGHSAGNTIYF. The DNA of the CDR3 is TGTGCCAGCAGCTTAACAGGGCACTCCGCTGGAAACACCATATATTTT.

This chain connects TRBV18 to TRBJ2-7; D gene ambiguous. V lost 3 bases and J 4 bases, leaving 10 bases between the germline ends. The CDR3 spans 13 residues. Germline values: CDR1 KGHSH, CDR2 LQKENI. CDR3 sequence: CASSPGFSYEQYF. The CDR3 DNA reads TGTGCCAGCTCACCCGGGTTCTCTTACGAGCAGTACTTC.

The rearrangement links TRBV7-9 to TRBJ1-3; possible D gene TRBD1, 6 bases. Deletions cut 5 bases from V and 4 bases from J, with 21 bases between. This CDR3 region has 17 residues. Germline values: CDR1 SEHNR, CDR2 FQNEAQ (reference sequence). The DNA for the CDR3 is TGTGCCAGCAGCCACAGGGAGGGTGCCCGGCGAGGAAACACCATATATTTT. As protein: CASSHREGARRGNTIYF. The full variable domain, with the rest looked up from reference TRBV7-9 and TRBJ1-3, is DTGVSQNPRHKITKRGQNVTFRCDPISEHNRLYWYRQTLGQGPEFLTYFQNEAQLEKSRLLSDRFSAERPKGSFSTLEIQRTEQGDSAMYLCASSHREGARRGNTIYFGEGSWLTVV.

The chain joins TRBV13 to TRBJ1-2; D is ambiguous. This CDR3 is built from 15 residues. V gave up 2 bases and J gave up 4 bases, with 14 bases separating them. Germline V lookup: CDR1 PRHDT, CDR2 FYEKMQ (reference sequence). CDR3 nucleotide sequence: TGTGCCAGCAGCTTAATGGTGGGCCGAGCCTATGGCTACACCTTC. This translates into CASSLMVGRAYGYTF. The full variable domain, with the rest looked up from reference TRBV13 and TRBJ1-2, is AAGVIQSPRHLIKEKRETATLKCYPIPRHDTVYWYQQGPGQDPQFLISFYEKMQSDKGSIPDRFSAQQFSDYHSELNMSSLELGDSALYFCASSLMVGRAYGYTFGSGTRLTVV.